The 11 T cell receptor beta chains in this list originate from one sample, sequenced in a study of CD4 T cells in relation to SARS-CoV-2 and coronaviruses. The method was immunoSEQ multiplex PCR; TCRdb's version includes in-frame clones alone and lacks a portion of them. The sample carries roughly 20,000 clones, about 72% recorded once. The unexposed donors gave CD4+ T cells in about 2011-2018, prior to COVID-19. CD4+ T cells were isolated from the cells after about 11 days of culture. These receptors have no known antigen. Sequenced sample: CD4+ T cells from PBMCs, cultured in vitro. The source is a human donor in good health.

This clone has a handful of counts. J is TRBJ2-7 and V is TRBV10-3; D gene unclear. This CDR3 has 13 amino acids. Trimming took 2 bases from V and 4 from J, leaving 9 bases between them. CDR1 is ENHRY, CDR2 SYGVKD, per germline. CDR3 in amino acids: CAISEAMGYEQYF. The CDR3 region has the DNA TGTGCCATCAGTGAGGCGATGGGGTACGAGCAGTACTTC.

This clone counts as hyperexpanded. The chain couples TRBV5-1 to TRBJ2-3, with 11 nucleotides matching TRBD2. The CDR3 extends over 16 amino acids. Trimming took 4 bases from V and 2 from J; bases not matched to a gene: 6. Per the germline V gene, CDR1 is SGHRS and CDR2 is YFSETQ. The CDR3: CASSTGTSGFTDTQYF. CDR3 coding DNA: TGCGCCAGCAGCACGGGGACTAGCGGATTCACAGATACGCAGTATTTT. Looking up the rest from reference TRBV5-1 and TRBJ2-3 gives the full variable domain: KAGVTQTPRYLIKTRGQQVTLSCSPISGHRSVSWYQQTPGQGLQFLFEYFSETQRNKGNFPGRFSGRQFSNSRSEMNVSTLELGDSALYLCASSTGTSGFTDTQYFGPGTRLTVL.

The rearrangement joins TRBV5-6 to TRBJ2-7; 8 bases agree with TRBD2. The CDR3 consists of 18 residues. Germline V gives CDR1 SGHDT, CDR2 YYEEEE. V gave up 2 bases and J gave up 0 bases; unmatched junction bases: 13. In DNA, the CDR3 is TGTGCCAGCAGCTTCACGTCGGGGGGGACACGGGGCTCCTACGAGCAGTACTTC. Its protein is CASSFTSGGTRGSYEQYF.

This chain uses TRBV14 with TRBJ1-4; 8 bases are shared with TRBD1. The length of the CDR3 is 15 residues. Trimming cost V 6 bases and J 5 bases; bases outside gene matches: 8. Germline values: CDR1 SGHDN, CDR2 FVKESK. CDR3: CASRRTGKGNEKLFF. The CDR3 region has the DNA TGTGCCAGCAGGAGGACAGGGAAAGGGAATGAAAAACTGTTTTTT.

The chain links TRBV3-1 (or the pseudogene TRBV3-2) to TRBJ2-7; a weak D match, TRBD1 (6 bases). The ends were cut back, 0 bases at V and 2 bases at J, with 8 bases in the middle. Germline V gene sequence: CDR1 LGHDT, CDR2 YNNKEL (reference sequence). The CDR3 totals 14 residues. The CDR3 region is CASSQEGATYEQYF. CDR3 coding DNA: TGTGCCAGCAGCCAAGAGGGGGCTACCTACGAGCAGTACTTC.

Here the CDR3 DNA reads TGCGCCAGCAGCCGGGAGTACAGACAGGTCGTTTCGAGTTCACCCCTCCACTTT. Its protein is CASSREYRQVVSSSPLHF. The V and J genes are TRBV4-1 and TRBJ1-6; D perhaps matches TRBD1 (6 bases). Trimming took off 4 bases at V and 9 bases at J, with 25 bases between the two ends. The CDR3 consists of 18 residues. Germline V gene sequence: CDR1 MGHRA, CDR2 YSYEKL.

The gene calls are TRBV27 and TRBJ2-5; D might be TRBD1 (5 bases). The germline V gene encodes CDR1 MNHEY and CDR2 SMNVEV (reference sequence). The CDR3 spans 15 residues. With 5 bases removed from V and 5 bases from J, the gap between germline ends came to 18 bases. This CDR3 reads CASSPTTVMGETQYF. As DNA, the CDR3 is TGTGCCAGCAGTCCTACGACAGTGATGGGGGAGACCCAGTACTTC.

The rearrangement uses TRBV18 and TRBJ2-3, with D perhaps matching TRBD2 (5 bases). The CDR3 length is 14 residues. V lost 0 bases and J 5 bases, leaving 9 bases between the germline ends. CDR1 and CDR2 (germline): KGHSH, LQKENI. The CDR3 reads CASSPPNGEDTQYF. The CDR3 DNA sequence: TGTGCCAGCTCACCACCCAACGGGGAAGATACGCAGTATTTT.

This clone appeared a few times. The chain uses TRBV18 and TRBJ1-4; 8 nucleotides line up with TRBD1. Per germline, CDR1 KGHSH and CDR2 LQKENI. The CDR3 runs to 16 residues. V lost 6 bases and J lost 3; bases outside the gene matches: 9. The CDR3 DNA is TGTGCCAGCTCCCAAACGACAGGGGCATCTAATGAAAAACTGTTTTTT. Translated: CASSQTTGASNEKLFF.

The chain links TRBV7-2 to TRBJ2-2; D is unclear. Germline V gene lookup returns CDR1 SGHTA and CDR2 FQGNSA. The CDR3 runs to 18 residues. V lost 1 base and J lost 2, with 17 bases in between. The CDR3 nucleotides are TGTGCCAGCAGCTTAGGTGTTCGGCAGGATCCCAACACCGGGGAGCTGTTTTTT. Its protein is CASSLGVRQDPNTGELFF.

The chain carries TRBV11-3 and TRBJ2-1; 7 nucleotides match TRBD1. With V trimmed by 2 bases and J by 0 bases, 4 bases remained unmatched. In germline, CDR1 is SGHNT, CDR2 YENEEA. This CDR3 spans 16 amino acids. The CDR3, as DNA: TGTGCCAGCAGCTTATTGTCAGGGGGCTCCTACAATGAGCAGTTCTTC. This encodes CASSLLSGGSYNEQFF.